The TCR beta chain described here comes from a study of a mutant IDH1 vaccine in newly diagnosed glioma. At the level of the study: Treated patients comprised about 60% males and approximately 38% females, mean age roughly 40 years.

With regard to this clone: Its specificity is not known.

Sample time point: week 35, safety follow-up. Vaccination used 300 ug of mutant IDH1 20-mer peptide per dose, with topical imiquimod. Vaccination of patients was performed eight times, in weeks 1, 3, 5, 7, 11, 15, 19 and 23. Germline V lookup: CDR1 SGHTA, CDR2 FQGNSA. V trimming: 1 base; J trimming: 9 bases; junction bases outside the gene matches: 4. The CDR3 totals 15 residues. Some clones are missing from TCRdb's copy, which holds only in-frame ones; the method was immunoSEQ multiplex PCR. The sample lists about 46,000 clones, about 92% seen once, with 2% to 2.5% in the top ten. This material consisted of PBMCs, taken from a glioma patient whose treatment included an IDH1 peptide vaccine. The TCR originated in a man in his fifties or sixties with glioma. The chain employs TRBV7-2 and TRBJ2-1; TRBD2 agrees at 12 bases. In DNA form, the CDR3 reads TGTGCCAGCAGCTTAGTAGCTAGCGGGAGGGCTGAGCAGTTCTTC. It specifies CASSLVASGRAEQFF.